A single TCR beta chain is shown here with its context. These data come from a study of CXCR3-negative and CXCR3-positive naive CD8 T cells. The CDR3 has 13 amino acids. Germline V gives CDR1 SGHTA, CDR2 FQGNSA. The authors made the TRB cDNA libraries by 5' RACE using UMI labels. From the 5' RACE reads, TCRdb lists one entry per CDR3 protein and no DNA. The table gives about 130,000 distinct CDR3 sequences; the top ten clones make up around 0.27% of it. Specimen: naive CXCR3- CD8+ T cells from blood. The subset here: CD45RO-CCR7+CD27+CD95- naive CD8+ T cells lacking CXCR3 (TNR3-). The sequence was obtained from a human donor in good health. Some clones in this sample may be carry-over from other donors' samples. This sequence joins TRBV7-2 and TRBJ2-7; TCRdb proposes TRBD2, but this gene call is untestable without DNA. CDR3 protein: CASSLGTSVEQYF.